This TCR beta chain was sequenced for a study of cytomegalovirus exposure and HLA in healthy donors. Overall study findings and caveats: One later analysis, an examination of the 100 to 150 validation repertoires, found that first-cohort TCR clusters tended to co-occur in them. Some TCR beta chains (roughly 150 of them) were listed as cytomegalovirus-associated.

V lost 10 bases, J lost 1 base, and 3 bases stayed unmatched. The CDR3 totals 13 residues. The V gene's germline CDR1 is SNHLY and CDR2 FYNNEI. This table comes from immunoSEQ multiplex PCR, and its TCRdb copy is limited to in-frame clones, with some not included. The sample consists of approximately 300,000 clones, roughly 90% of them appearing once. Notes on this clone: No antigen is known for it.

The specimen sequenced was PBMCs. The chain couples TRBV2 to TRBJ1-3; 8 bases align to TRBD1. The TCR originated in a woman in her twenties or thirties in good health and CMV-seropositive. The CDR3 nucleotides read TGTGCCAAGACAGGGGTTTCTGGAAACACCATATATTTT. Translated: CAKTGVSGNTIYF.